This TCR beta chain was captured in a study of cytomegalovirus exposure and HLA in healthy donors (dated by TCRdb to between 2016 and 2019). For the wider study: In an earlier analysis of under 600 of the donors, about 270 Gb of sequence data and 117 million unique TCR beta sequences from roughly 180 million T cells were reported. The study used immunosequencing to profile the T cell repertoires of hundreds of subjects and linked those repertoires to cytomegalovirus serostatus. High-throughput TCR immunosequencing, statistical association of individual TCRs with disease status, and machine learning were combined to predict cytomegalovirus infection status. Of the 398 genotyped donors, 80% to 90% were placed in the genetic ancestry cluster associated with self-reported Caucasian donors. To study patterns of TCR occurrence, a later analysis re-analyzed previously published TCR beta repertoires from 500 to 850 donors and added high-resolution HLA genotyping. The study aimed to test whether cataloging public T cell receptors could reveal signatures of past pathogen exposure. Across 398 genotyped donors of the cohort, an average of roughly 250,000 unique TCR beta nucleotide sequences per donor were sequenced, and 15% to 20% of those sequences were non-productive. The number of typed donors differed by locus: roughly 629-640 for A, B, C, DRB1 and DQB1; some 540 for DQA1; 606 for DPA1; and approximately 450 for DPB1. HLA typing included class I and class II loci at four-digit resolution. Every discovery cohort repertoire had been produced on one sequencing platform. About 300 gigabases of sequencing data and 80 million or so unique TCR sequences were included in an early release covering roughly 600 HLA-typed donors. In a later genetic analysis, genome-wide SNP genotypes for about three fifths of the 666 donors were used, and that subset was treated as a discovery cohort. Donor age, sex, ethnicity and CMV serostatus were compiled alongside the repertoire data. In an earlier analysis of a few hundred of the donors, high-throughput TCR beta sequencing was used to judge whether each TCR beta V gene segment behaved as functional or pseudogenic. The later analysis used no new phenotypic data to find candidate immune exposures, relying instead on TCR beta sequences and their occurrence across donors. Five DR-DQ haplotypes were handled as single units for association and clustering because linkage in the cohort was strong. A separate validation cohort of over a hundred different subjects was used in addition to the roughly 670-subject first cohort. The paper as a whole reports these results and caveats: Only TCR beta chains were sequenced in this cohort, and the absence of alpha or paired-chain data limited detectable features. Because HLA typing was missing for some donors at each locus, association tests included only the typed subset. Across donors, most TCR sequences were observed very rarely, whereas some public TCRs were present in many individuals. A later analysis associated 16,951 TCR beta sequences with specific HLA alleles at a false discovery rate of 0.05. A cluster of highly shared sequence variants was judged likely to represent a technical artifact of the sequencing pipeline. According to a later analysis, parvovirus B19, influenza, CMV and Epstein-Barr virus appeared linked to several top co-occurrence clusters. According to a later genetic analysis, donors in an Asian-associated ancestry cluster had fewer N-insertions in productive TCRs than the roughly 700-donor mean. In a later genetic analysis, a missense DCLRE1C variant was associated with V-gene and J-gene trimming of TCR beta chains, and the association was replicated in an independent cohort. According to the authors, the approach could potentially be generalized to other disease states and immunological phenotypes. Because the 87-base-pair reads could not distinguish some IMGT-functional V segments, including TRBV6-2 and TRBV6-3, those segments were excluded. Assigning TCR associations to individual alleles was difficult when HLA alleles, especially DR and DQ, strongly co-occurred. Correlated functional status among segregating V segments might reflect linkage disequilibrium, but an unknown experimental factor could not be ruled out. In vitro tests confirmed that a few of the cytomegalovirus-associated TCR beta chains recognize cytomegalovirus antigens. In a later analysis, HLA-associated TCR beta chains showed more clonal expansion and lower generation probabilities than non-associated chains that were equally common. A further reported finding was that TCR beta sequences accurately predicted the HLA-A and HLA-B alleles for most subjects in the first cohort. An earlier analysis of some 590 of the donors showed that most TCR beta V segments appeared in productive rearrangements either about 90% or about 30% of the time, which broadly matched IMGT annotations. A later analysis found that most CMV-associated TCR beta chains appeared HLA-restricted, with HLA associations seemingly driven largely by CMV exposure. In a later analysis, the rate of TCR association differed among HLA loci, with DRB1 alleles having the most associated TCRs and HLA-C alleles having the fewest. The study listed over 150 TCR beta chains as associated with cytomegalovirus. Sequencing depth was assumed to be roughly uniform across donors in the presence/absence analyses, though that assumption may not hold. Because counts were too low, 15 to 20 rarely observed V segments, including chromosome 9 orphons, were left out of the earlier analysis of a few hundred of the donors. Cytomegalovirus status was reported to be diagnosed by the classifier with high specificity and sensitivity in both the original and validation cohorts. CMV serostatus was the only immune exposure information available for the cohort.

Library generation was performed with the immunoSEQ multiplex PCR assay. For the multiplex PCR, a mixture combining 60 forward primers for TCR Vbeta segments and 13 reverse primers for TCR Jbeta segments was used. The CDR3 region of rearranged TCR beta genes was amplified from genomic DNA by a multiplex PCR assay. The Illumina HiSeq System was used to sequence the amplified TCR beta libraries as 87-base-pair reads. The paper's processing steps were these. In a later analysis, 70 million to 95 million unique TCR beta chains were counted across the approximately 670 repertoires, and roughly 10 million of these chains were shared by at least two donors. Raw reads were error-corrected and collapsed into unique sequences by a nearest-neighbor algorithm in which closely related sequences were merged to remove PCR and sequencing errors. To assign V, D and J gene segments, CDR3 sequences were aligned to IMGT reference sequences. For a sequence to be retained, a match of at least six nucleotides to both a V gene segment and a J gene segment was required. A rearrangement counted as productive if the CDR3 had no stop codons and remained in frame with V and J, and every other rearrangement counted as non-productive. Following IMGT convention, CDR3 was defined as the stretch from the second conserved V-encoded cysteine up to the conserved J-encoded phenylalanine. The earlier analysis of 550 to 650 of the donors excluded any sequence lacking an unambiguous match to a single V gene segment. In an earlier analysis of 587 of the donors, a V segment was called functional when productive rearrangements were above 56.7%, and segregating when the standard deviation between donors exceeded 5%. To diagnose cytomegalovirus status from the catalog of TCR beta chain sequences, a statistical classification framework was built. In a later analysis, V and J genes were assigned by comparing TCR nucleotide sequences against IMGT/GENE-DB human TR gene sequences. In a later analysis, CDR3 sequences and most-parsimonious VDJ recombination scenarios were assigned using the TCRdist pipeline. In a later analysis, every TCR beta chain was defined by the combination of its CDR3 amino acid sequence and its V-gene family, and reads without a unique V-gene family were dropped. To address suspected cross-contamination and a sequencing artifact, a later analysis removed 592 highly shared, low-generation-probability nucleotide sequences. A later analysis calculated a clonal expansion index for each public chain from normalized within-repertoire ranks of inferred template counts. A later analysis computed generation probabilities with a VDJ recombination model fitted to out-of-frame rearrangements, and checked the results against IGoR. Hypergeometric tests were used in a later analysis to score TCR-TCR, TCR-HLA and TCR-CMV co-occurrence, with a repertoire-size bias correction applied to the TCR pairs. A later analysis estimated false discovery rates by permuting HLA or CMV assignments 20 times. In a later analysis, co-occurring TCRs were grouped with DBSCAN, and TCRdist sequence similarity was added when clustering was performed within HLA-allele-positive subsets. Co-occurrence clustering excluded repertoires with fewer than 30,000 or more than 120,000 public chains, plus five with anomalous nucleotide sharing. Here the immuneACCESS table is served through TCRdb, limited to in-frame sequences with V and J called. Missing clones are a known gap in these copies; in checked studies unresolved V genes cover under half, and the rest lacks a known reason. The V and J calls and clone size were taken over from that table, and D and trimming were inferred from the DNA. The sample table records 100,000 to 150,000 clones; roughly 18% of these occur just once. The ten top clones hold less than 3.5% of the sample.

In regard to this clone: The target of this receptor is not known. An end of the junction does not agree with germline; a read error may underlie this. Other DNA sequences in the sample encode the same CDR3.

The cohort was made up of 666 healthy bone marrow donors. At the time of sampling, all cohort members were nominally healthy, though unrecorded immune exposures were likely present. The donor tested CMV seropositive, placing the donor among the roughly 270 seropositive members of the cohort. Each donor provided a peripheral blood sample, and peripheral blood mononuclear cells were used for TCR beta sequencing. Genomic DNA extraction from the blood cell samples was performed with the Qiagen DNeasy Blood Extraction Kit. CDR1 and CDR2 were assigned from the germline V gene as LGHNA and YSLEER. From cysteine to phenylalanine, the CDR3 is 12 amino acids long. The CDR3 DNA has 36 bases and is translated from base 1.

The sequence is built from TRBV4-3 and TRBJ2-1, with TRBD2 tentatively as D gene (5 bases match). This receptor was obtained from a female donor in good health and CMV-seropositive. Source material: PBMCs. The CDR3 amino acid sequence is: CASSQLGGEQFF. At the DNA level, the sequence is TGCGCAAGCAGCCAACTGGGCGGGGAGCAGTTCTTC.